Listed here is a single T cell receptor (beta chain). It has no known antigen specificity. No base quality information exists; no much larger clone differs at one position. The data stem from a study of cytomegalovirus exposure and HLA in healthy donors (dated by TCRdb to 2016 to 2017). Notes on the research overall: According to an earlier analysis of 587 of the donors, about 180 million T cells yielded 117 million unique TCR beta sequences and approximately 300 Gb of sequence data. Roughly five DR-DQ haplotypes were treated as single units for association and clustering because of strong linkage in the cohort. In the later analysis, no new phenotypic data were used to find candidate immune exposures; instead, reliance was placed on TCR beta sequences and their occurrence across donors. Using immunosequencing, the study profiled T cell repertoires from 500 to 800 subjects and related those repertoires to cytomegalovirus serostatus. To study patterns of TCR occurrence, a later analysis re-analyzed previously published TCR beta repertoires from 700 or so donors and added high-resolution HLA genotyping. About 300 gigabases of sequencing data and approximately 91 million unique TCR sequences made up an early release that covered 640 HLA-typed donors. Besides the first cohort of 500 to 700 subjects, a separate validation cohort made up of over a hundred different subjects was used. The study combined high-throughput TCR immunosequencing, statistical association of individual TCRs with disease status, and machine learning to predict cytomegalovirus infection status. The genetic ancestry cluster associated with self-reported Caucasian donors included 81% of the roughly 400 genotyped donors. A later genetic analysis used genome-wide SNP genotypes for 398 of the 666 donors, treating that subset as a discovery cohort. An earlier analysis of approximately 580 of the donors used high-throughput TCR beta sequencing to judge whether each TCR beta V gene segment behaved as functional or pseudogenic. Class I and class II HLA loci were covered by the typing at four-digit resolution. Every discovery cohort repertoire had been produced on one sequencing platform. Donor age, sex, ethnicity and CMV serostatus were compiled together with the repertoire data. Typing coverage varied by locus: roughly 620-640 donors for A, B, C, DRB1 and DQB1; roughly 560 for DQA1; about 590 for DPA1; roughly 470 for DPB1. Across approximately 400 genotyped donors of the cohort, an average of about 240,000 unique TCR beta nucleotide sequences per donor were sequenced, and approximately 19% of those sequences were non-productive. The aim of the study was to test whether cataloging public T cell receptors could identify signatures of past pathogen exposure. Here is what the overall study found, with its caveats: A further reported finding was that TCR beta sequences accurately predicted the HLA-A and HLA-B alleles for most subjects in the first cohort. Because HLA typing was missing for some donors at each locus, association tests included only the typed subset. The only immune exposure information available for the cohort was CMV serostatus. Strong co-occurrence of HLA alleles, especially DR and DQ, made assigning TCR associations to individual alleles difficult. Because counts were too low, more than 15 rarely observed V segments, including chromosome 9 orphons, were left out of the earlier analysis of a few hundred of the donors. The study listed around 160 TCR beta chains as associated with cytomegalovirus. Correlated functional status among segregating V segments might be attributable to linkage disequilibrium, but an unknown experimental factor could not be ruled out. In a later analysis, HLA-associated TCR beta chains showed more clonal expansion and lower generation probabilities than non-associated chains that were equally common. A later analysis found that TCR association rates varied across HLA loci, with DRB1 alleles showing the most associated TCRs and HLA-C alleles the fewest. A later analysis reported that several top co-occurrence clusters appeared linked to parvovirus B19, influenza, CMV and Epstein-Barr virus. Broadly in line with IMGT annotations, most TCR beta V segments showed up in productive rearrangements about 90% or about 30% of the time in an earlier analysis of 450 to 600 of the donors. Most TCR sequences were seen in very few donors, while some public TCRs were found in many individuals. According to a later analysis, most CMV-associated TCR beta chains appeared to be HLA-restricted, and the HLA associations seemed to be driven largely by CMV exposure. A later analysis associated 15,000 to 20,000 TCR beta sequences with specific HLA alleles at a false discovery rate of 0.05. In this cohort, only TCR beta chains were sequenced, and detectable features were limited by the absence of alpha or paired-chain data. A few of the identified cytomegalovirus-associated TCR beta chains were confirmed in vitro to be specific for cytomegalovirus antigens. The classifier was reported to diagnose cytomegalovirus status with high specificity and sensitivity in both the original and validation cohorts. A later genetic analysis associated a missense DCLRE1C variant with V-gene and J-gene trimming of TCR beta chains, and an independent cohort replicated the association. The authors suggested that the approach could potentially be extended to other disease states and immunological phenotypes. Roughly uniform sequencing depth across donors was assumed in presence/absence analyses, although this assumption may not hold. In a later genetic analysis, fewer N-insertions in productive TCRs were reported among donors in an Asian-associated ancestry cluster than the roughly 700-donor mean. A cluster of highly shared sequence variants was judged likely to be a technical artifact of the sequencing pipeline.

The cohort was made up of roughly 670 healthy bone marrow donors. At the time of sampling, every cohort member was nominally healthy, though immune exposures that went unrecorded were likely present. The donor tested CMV seropositive and was one of the 289 seropositive cohort members. Each donor provided a peripheral blood sample, and peripheral blood mononuclear cells were used for TCR beta sequencing. Genomic DNA extraction from the blood cell samples was performed with the Qiagen DNeasy Blood Extraction Kit. Libraries were built with the immunoSEQ multiplex PCR assay. The multiplex PCR relied on a mix of 60 forward primers for TCR Vbeta segments and 13 reverse primers for TCR Jbeta segments. The CDR3 region of rearranged TCR beta genes was amplified from genomic DNA with a multiplex PCR assay. The Illumina HiSeq System was used to sequence the amplified TCR beta libraries as 87-base-pair reads. As for how the authors treated the data: A later analysis counted about 80 million unique TCR beta chains across the 666 repertoires, and some 11 million of these chains were shared by at least two donors. Raw reads were error-corrected and collapsed into unique sequences by a nearest-neighbor algorithm in which closely related sequences were merged to remove PCR and sequencing errors. To assign V, D and J gene segments, CDR3 sequences were aligned to IMGT reference sequences. For a sequence to be retained, at least a six-nucleotide match to both a V gene segment and a J gene segment was required. A rearrangement counted as productive if the CDR3 had no stop codons and remained in frame with V and J, and every other rearrangement counted as non-productive. Following IMGT convention, CDR3 was defined as the stretch from the second conserved V-encoded cysteine up to the conserved J-encoded phenylalanine. The earlier analysis of a few hundred of the donors excluded any sequence lacking an unambiguous match to a single V gene segment. An earlier analysis of approximately 590 of the donors classified V segments as functional when productive rearrangements were above 56.7% and as segregating when the standard deviation between donors was above 5%. A statistical classification framework was built to diagnose cytomegalovirus status from the catalog of TCR beta chain sequences. In a later analysis, V and J genes were assigned by comparing TCR nucleotide sequences against IMGT/GENE-DB human TR gene sequences. A later analysis assigned CDR3 sequences and most-parsimonious VDJ recombination scenarios with the TCRdist pipeline. A later analysis defined each TCR beta chain by its CDR3 amino acid sequence plus V-gene family, and excluded reads lacking a unique V-gene family. In a later analysis, 500 to 700 highly shared, low-generation-probability nucleotide sequences were removed to address suspected cross-contamination and a sequencing artifact. In a later analysis, a clonal expansion index for each public chain was calculated from normalized within-repertoire ranks of inferred template counts. A later analysis computed generation probabilities with a VDJ recombination model fitted to out-of-frame rearrangements, and checked the results against IGoR. A later analysis scored TCR-TCR, TCR-HLA and TCR-CMV co-occurrence with hypergeometric tests, applying a repertoire-size bias correction to TCR pairs. To estimate false discovery rates, a later analysis permuted the HLA or CMV assignments 20 times. In a later analysis, co-occurring TCRs were grouped using DBSCAN, with TCRdist sequence similarity added in when clustering inside HLA-allele-positive subsets. Repertoires with fewer than 30,000 or more than 120,000 public chains, plus five repertoires with anomalous nucleotide sharing, were excluded from co-occurrence clustering. Entries here come from immuneACCESS through TCRdb and include only in-frame sequences with V and J called. Some clones fail to appear in such tables; in the studies checked, an unresolved V gene covers under half of the shortfall, and the cause of the remainder is unknown. V and J calls plus clone size are reproduced from that table; the DNA served to infer D and trimming. Across this sample there are 300,000 or so clones, with 84% seen only once. In total, the top ten clones hold 2% to 2.5% of the sample.

The sequencing sample was made of PBMCs. The sequence came from a woman in her forties in good health and CMV-seropositive.

The CDR3 reads CASSQERGTSGSLYSNEQFF. The sequenced DNA is TGCGCCAGCAGCCAAGAGAGGGGGACTAGCGGGAGTCTATACAGCAATGAGCAGTTCTTC. The chain is made from TRBV4-3 and TRBJ2-1; TRBD2 aligns with 14 central bases. CDR1 and CDR2 are read off the germline V gene as LGHNA and YSLEER. The CDR3 goes from the cysteine to the phenylalanine over 20 residues. CDR3 DNA is the only sequence kept; it has 60 bases, read in frame from the first base. Relative to germline, V is missing 0 bases and J is missing 6 bases, with 13 bases of the junction outside any gene match.